Sequencing of this T cell receptor (beta chain) was carried out in a study of OX40 agonist ivuxolimab in advanced cancers. Study information: Three patients got partial responses; one had hepatocellular carcinoma and two had cutaneous melanoma. Regarding the study as a whole: With doses of 0.1-3.0 mg/kg, partial responders showed among the lowest clonal expansion. Antigen specificity was not determined for the expanded peripheral T cells.

Points on this clone: Its antigen is currently unknown.

The assay was immunoSEQ multiplex PCR, and TCRdb's table has in-frame clones only and misses some. The data hold over 85,000 clones, with around 85% observed a single time. The V end was cut by 0 bases, the J end by 5 bases, with 8 bases between. Per germline, CDR1 SGHRS and CDR2 YFSETQ. The CDR3 is made up of 14 amino acids. Autoimmune disease history or systemic immunosuppression led to patient exclusion. V gene TRBV5-1 combines with J gene TRBJ2-2, with a weak D call TRBD1 (6 bases). The specimen was CD4+ or CD8+ T cells sorted from blood, collected in a trial of the OX40 agonist ivuxolimab. The receptor was isolated from an adult with an advanced solid tumor such as melanoma, head and neck, liver or kidney cancer. The CDR3: CASSLAQGTGELFF. The CDR3 DNA sequence: TGCGCCAGCAGCTTGGCTCAGGGGACCGGGGAGCTGTTTTTT.